One sample yielded the 18 T cell receptor beta chains listed below, sequenced in a study of T cells in localized non-small cell lung cancer (dated by TCRdb to about 2020). Library construction relied on the immunoSEQ multiplex PCR assay. Sourced from immuneACCESS, this table was stored by TCRdb with only in-frame sequences that have V and J called. A share of the clones is absent; for the studies checked, an unresolved V gene accounts for under half, and the remainder has no known explanation. For this sample there are around 91,000 clones; roughly 87% appear just once. Roughly 14% of the sample is taken by the ten largest. The sample consisted of peripheral blood, taken before any cancer treatment. The receptors were gathered from a man between 40 and 70 years old with stage I squamous cell lung carcinoma.

V gene TRBV7-2 combines with J gene TRBJ1-5, with 9 bases fitting TRBD1. Germline V gene data show CDR1 as SGHTA and CDR2 as FQGNSA. The CDR3 covers 14 residues. J gave up 5 bases and V 5 bases, and 4 bases lay outside the gene matches. The CDR3, as DNA: TGTGCCAGCAGCCCGGACAGGGGCTATCAGCCCCAGCATTTT. This translates into CASSPDRGYQPQHF.

V is TRBV5-1 and J is TRBJ2-5, with 8 bases that match TRBD1. From germline, CDR1 is SGHRS and CDR2 YFSETQ. V was clipped by 4 bases and J by 4 bases; unmatched bases: 3. The CDR3 runs 13 residues. CDR3 loop: CASSTTGAETQYF. CDR3 in DNA: TGCGCCAGCAGCACGACAGGGGCAGAGACCCAGTACTTC.

The CDR3 loop reads CASSLLAEAFF. The CDR3 DNA follows: TGTGCCAGCAGCTTGTTAGCTGAAGCTTTCTTT. The J gene is TRBJ1-1, the V gene TRBV5-6, with D uncertain. CDR1 is SGHDT, CDR2 YYEEEE, per germline. CDR3 length equals 11 residues. Trimming cost V 1 base and J 6 bases, with 4 bases left between them.

This chain links TRBV18 with TRBJ1-3, with TRBD1 as a possible D gene (5 bases). Per germline, CDR1 KGHSH and CDR2 LQKENI. V was clipped by 5 bases and J by 3 bases, with 14 bases between them. CDR3 length: 15 amino acids. The CDR3 DNA is TGTGCCAGCTCAAGGGACGGGACGGATGGAAACACCATATATTTT. Translation gives CASSRDGTDGNTIYF.

The chain combines TRBV7-2 with TRBJ2-2; D is unclear. This CDR3 has 15 residues. Germline lookup yields CDR1 SGHTA and CDR2 FQGNSA. V dropped 2 bases and J dropped 5 bases, with 12 bases sitting between them. CDR3 protein: CASSLRVIPTGELFF. The CDR3 region has the DNA TGTGCCAGCAGCTTAAGGGTTATACCTACCGGGGAGCTGTTTTTT.

The chain couples TRBV5-1 to TRBJ2-1, with 9 bases aligning to TRBD1. The trim removed 4 bases at V and 7 bases at J, leaving 12 bases unmatched. This CDR3 has 16 amino acids. Germline assignment: CDR1 SGHRS and CDR2 YFSETQ. The CDR3 bases are TGCGCCAGCAGCACGCAGGGGGACAGGGCGGGTAATGAGCAGTTCTTC. Its translation: CASSTQGDRAGNEQFF.

The CDR3 DNA reads as TGTGCCAGCAGCTATTTGGGTAGCAATCAGCCCCAGCATTTT. This translates into CASSYLGSNQPQHF. The rearrangement joins TRBV28 to TRBJ1-5; the D is unclear. V gave up 6 bases and J gave up 0 bases, with 9 bases separating them. CDR1 MDHEN and CDR2 SYDVKM come from the germline V gene. The CDR3 consists of 14 residues.

The gene calls are TRBV7-9 and TRBJ1-3, with a possible D match to TRBD1 (6 bases). CDR3 length equals 12 residues. Germline assignment: CDR1 SEHNR and CDR2 FQNEAQ (reference sequence). Deletions cut 5 bases from V and 9 bases from J, with 11 bases between. The CDR3 coding sequence is TGTGCCAGCAGCATGGACAGTTTCACCATATATTTT. This encodes CASSMDSFTIYF.

The sample holds a few counts of this clone. This sequence joins TRBV6-1 and TRBJ1-1; TRBD1 matches 10 bases. Losses at the gene ends were 6 bases for V and 11 bases for J; bases not matched to a gene: 9. Germline CDR1 is MNHNS and CDR2 is SASEGT. The CDR3 contains 13 residues. As DNA, the CDR3 is TGTGCCAGCAGCATCCTGACAGGGGGCGGTGCTTTCTTT. Translated: CASSILTGGGAFF.

As concerns this clone: Other DNA sequences from this sample encode an identical CDR3 as well. V and J are TRBV7-2 and TRBJ2-2; 7 nucleotides line up with TRBD1. With 0 bases clipped from V and 3 bases from J, the junction kept 1 base outside the gene matches. The CDR3 covers 15 residues. Germline values: CDR1 SGHTA, CDR2 FQGNSA. CDR3 protein: CASSLAGGHTGELFF. CDR3 in DNA: TGTGCCAGCAGCTTAGCAGGGGGCCACACCGGGGAGCTGTTTTTT. The full variable domain, rest sourced from reference TRBV7-2 and TRBJ2-2, is GAGVSQSPSNKVTEKGKDVELRCDPISGHTALYWYRQSLGQGLEFLIYFQGNSAPDKSGLPSDRFSAERTGGSVSTLTIQRTQQEDSAVYLCASSLAGGHTGELFFGEGSRLTVL.

J is TRBJ1-5 and V is TRBV9; the D is unclear. The V gene's germline CDR1 is SGDLS and CDR2 YYNGEE. The V gene lost 4 bases and the J gene lost 8 bases, with 19 bases spanning the gap. The CDR3 spans 15 residues. The chain's CDR3 is CASSPRGEAYEPQHF. The CDR3, as DNA: TGTGCCAGCAGCCCCCGTGGGGAAGCATATGAGCCCCAGCATTTT.

V is TRBV7-2 and J is TRBJ2-2, with no clear D. CDR1 SGHTA and CDR2 FQGNSA come from the germline V gene. The V end lost 5 bases, the J end lost 0 bases, and 16 bases lay between the germline ends. CDR3 length: 17 amino acids. The DNA for the CDR3 is TGTGCCAGCAGCCCCCCCCGACGGCCCTCGAACACCGGGGAGCTGTTTTTT. Its protein is CASSPPRRPSNTGELFF. Full variable domain (outside the CDR3, taken from reference TRBV7-2 and TRBJ2-2): GAGVSQSPSNKVTEKGKDVELRCDPISGHTALYWYRQSLGQGLEFLIYFQGNSAPDKSGLPSDRFSAERTGGSVSTLTIQRTQQEDSAVYLCASSPPRRPSNTGELFFGEGSRLTVL.

The genes are TRBV18 and TRBJ1-1; no clear D gene. V lost 2 bases to trimming and J lost 3 bases, with 10 bases between them. Per the germline V gene, CDR1 is KGHSH and CDR2 is LQKENI. The CDR3 covers 14 residues. The CDR3 protein is CASSPSRVDTEAFF. The CDR3 nucleotides read TGTGCCAGCTCACCATCTAGGGTGGACACTGAAGCTTTCTTT.

V is TRBV5-1 and J is TRBJ2-7; maybe TRBD1 (5 bases). This CDR3 has 15 residues. Germline V gives CDR1 SGHRS, CDR2 YFSETQ. V lost 0 bases and J 6 bases, leaving 16 bases between the germline ends. DNA of the CDR3: TGCGCCAGCAGCTTGGCAGGGCAAGGGGTCGGCGAGCAGTACTTC. Amino acid sequence: CASSLAGQGVGEQYF.

The rearrangement links TRBV7-9 to TRBJ1-1; possible D gene TRBD1, 6 bases. The germline V gene has CDR1 SEHNR and CDR2 FQNEAQ (reference sequence). This CDR3 is 13 amino acids long. Deletions cut 3 bases from V and 6 bases from J, with 11 bases between. This chain's CDR3 is CASSFEGVAEAFF. CDR3 DNA sequence: TGTGCCAGCAGCTTCGAGGGGGTGGCTGAAGCTTTCTTT.

This chain joins TRBV29-1 and TRBJ1-4; D might be TRBD1 (6 bases). The germline gives CDR1 SQVTM, CDR2 ANQGSEA. The CDR3 sequence is 14 residues long. V lost 7 bases to trimming and J lost 5 bases, with 17 bases between them. CDR3 in amino acids: CSGQGGGSNEKLFF. In DNA form, the CDR3 reads TGCAGCGGACAAGGGGGGGGCTCCAATGAAAAACTGTTTTTT.

The chain employs TRBV7-2 and TRBJ2-2; D is unresolved. This CDR3 has 14 residues. V dropped 3 bases and J dropped 4 bases, with 9 bases sitting between them. The germline V gene encodes CDR1 SGHTA and CDR2 FQGNSA. Here the CDR3 reads CASSFIPPTGELFF. As DNA, the CDR3 is TGTGCCAGCAGCTTCATTCCCCCCACCGGGGAGCTGTTTTTT.

The rearrangement joins TRBV9 to TRBJ2-6, with D perhaps matching TRBD1 (6 bases). Trimming shortened V by 3 bases and J by 8 bases, and 18 bases separated the two germline ends. There are 16 residues in the CDR3. The germline CDR1 and CDR2 sequences are SGDLS and YYNGEE. CDR3 nucleotides: TGTGCCAGCAGCGGGGACACCCCTGCTCCAACCAACGTCCTGACTTTC. Translating it yields CASSGDTPAPTNVLTF. Looking up the rest from reference TRBV9 and TRBJ2-6 gives the full variable domain: DSGVTQTPKHLITATGQRVTLRCSPRSGDLSVYWYQQSLDQGLQFLIQYYNGEERAKGNILERFSAQQFPDLHSELNLSSLELGDSALYFCASSGDTPAPTNVLTFGAGSRLTVL.